This TCR beta chain was identified in a study of Graves' ophthalmopathy and Graves' hyperthyroidism. Amplification of the TCR beta CDR3 regions used RNA transcripts (as template). Second-round multiplex PCR came after a first-round RT-PCR that employed HTBI primers. TCRdb analysed the multiplex PCR reads with MiXCR anew, one entry per CDR3 protein. Counted here are 600,000 to 700,000 distinct CDR3 sequences, 35% to 45% occurring once; the ten biggest clones make up under 3.5%. This clonotype was detected only a few times. Relative to the germline gene, one junction end is altered; a read error may explain this. Germline assignment: CDR1 ENHRY and CDR2 SYGVKD. The CDR3 totals 14 residues.

This sequence originates from an adult man with Graves' ophthalmopathy. The chain employs TRBV10-3 and TRBJ2-7, with 8 bases that match TRBD2. Material: peripheral blood. The CDR3 here is CASSYSGGAGEQYF. The DNA for the CDR3 is TGTGCCAGCAGTTACTCCGGGGGGGCAGGTGAGCAGTACTTC.